The 19 T cell receptor beta chains given below trace back to one sample, sequenced in a study of early T cells in non-severe SARS-CoV-2 infection. TCRdb reprocessed the 5' RACE reads with MiXCR, giving one entry per CDR3 protein. The sample has 40,000 to 60,000 distinct CDR3 sequences, less than 4.5% seen once. Sequenced: whole blood. The origin of the receptors is an adult who was a healthcare worker with PCR-confirmed SARS-CoV-2 infection or an uninfected control (not recorded which).

The V call is TRBV6-1, the J call TRBJ2-5, with 9 bases aligning to TRBD2. Losses at the gene ends were 3 bases for V and 0 bases for J; bases not matched to a gene: 8. The CDR3 runs to 17 residues. Germline V gives CDR1 MNHNS, CDR2 SASEGT. For the CDR3, the DNA is TGTGCCAGCAGTGATTTGACTAGCGGAATGTACCAAGAGACCCAGTACTTC. This gives the protein CASSDLTSGMYQETQYF.

This clonotype has just a few counts. This chain links TRBV7-8 with TRBJ2-2; the D is unclear. The CDR3 spans 15 residues. The germline V and J ends were trimmed by 5 bases and 2 bases, with 12 bases remaining between them. Germline loops: CDR1 SGHVS, CDR2 FQNEAQ. The CDR3 is CASSPSRGNTGELFF. CDR3 coding DNA: TGTGCCAGCAGCCCCTCCCGAGGAAACACCGGGGAGCTGTTTTTT.

The table lists this clonotype with many counts. The chain's CDR3 is CASSLELDPNVLTF. The CDR3 bases are TGTGCCAGCAGCTTGGAACTGGATCCCAACGTCCTGACTTTC. The chain is built from TRBV5-8 and TRBJ2-6; D uncertain. Trimming pared 0 bases from V and 8 bases from J, leaving 9 bases between. This CDR3 comprises 14 residues. The V gene's germline CDR1 is SGHTS and CDR2 YDEGEE.

This clonotype was recorded a few times. This chain connects TRBV7-2 to TRBJ2-7; no clear D gene. Germline loops: CDR1 SGHTA, CDR2 FQGNSA. CDR3 length equals 12 residues. V lost 5 bases, J lost 6 bases, and 11 bases lay in between. CDR3 bases: TGTGCCAGCAGCAATAGACGAGGCGAGCAGTACTTC. It specifies CASSNRRGEQYF.

This clonotype was counted many times. This sequence joins TRBV27 and TRBJ2-3; weak D call: TRBD2 (6 bases). Per germline, CDR1 MNHEY and CDR2 SMNVEV (reference sequence). The CDR3 runs to 15 residues. V dropped 5 bases and J dropped 3 bases, with 15 bases sitting between them. CDR3 residues: CASSTSGAWTDTQYF. The CDR3 nucleotides are TGTGCCAGCAGTACATCGGGAGCTTGGACAGATACGCAGTATTTT.

Concerning this clonotype itself: Possible read error: a much larger clone is one base away. The V and J genes are TRBV19 and TRBJ2-7; D unclear. The CDR3 has 14 residues. V was pared by 3 bases and J by 7 bases, with 16 bases between. In germline, CDR1 is LNHDA, CDR2 SQIVND (reference sequence). In DNA form, the CDR3 reads TGTGCCAGTAGTATGGAGACAACGAGTAAGGAGCAGTACTTC. As protein: CASSMETTSKEQYF.

This clonotype was detected a few times. The chain has TRBV2 and TRBJ1-4; D may be TRBD1 (6 bases). Trimming left V 5 bases short and J 6 bases short, with 10 bases between. The CDR3 length is 13 residues. Per germline, CDR1 SNHLY and CDR2 FYNNEI. The DNA of the CDR3 is TGTGCCAGCAGTCCGGACAGTCATGAAAAACTGTTTTTT. The encoded protein is CASSPDSHEKLFF. Full variable domain (outside the CDR3, taken from reference TRBV2 and TRBJ1-4): EPEVTQTPSHQVTQMGQEVILRCVPISNHLYFYWYRQILGQKVEFLVSFYNNEISEKSEIFDDQFSVERPDGSNFTLKIRSTKLEDSAMYFCASSPDSHEKLFFGSGTQLSVL.

This clonotype showed up many times. The chain joins TRBV11-2 to TRBJ2-7; D is unresolved. Germline V lookup: CDR1 SGHAT, CDR2 FQNNGV. The CDR3 sequence is 16 residues long. Deletions cut 8 bases from V and 3 bases from J, with 23 bases between. CDR3 coding DNA: TGTGCCAGCGTGGACCAAGGCAGACGGAGCCTCTACGAGCAGTACTTC. The encoded protein is CASVDQGRRSLYEQYF.

This clonotype was counted at least ten times. The chain uses TRBV5-1 and TRBJ2-7; D is tentatively TRBD1 or TRBD2 (5 bases each). This CDR3 has 15 residues. The germline V and J ends were trimmed by 0 bases and 2 bases, with 12 bases remaining between them. Germline CDR1 is SGHRS and CDR2 is YFSETQ. The CDR3 loop reads CASSLDGTDTYEQYF. CDR3 nucleotide sequence: TGCGCCAGCAGCTTGGACGGGACGGACACCTACGAGCAGTACTTC.

In its sample, this clonotype was seen a few times. The chain carries TRBV12-3 or TRBV12-4 and TRBJ2-7; 9 bases are a match to TRBD1. V shed 5 bases, J shed 6 bases, and the junction held 5 bases outside the gene matches. The CDR3 totals 13 residues. The CDR3 nucleotides are TGTGCCAGCAGTCAACAGGGGGCGGGCGAGCAGTACTTC. This codes for CASSQQGAGEQYF.

This clonotype was picked up many times. The chain has TRBV18 and TRBJ2-5; 9 bases match TRBD1. J gave up 4 bases and V 3 bases, and 6 bases lay outside the gene matches. Looked up from germline, CDR1 is KGHSH and CDR2 is LQKENI. This CDR3 is built from 15 residues. The CDR3, as DNA: TGTGCCAGCTCACCCGGACAGGGGCACGCAGAGACCCAGTACTTC. The encoded protein is CASSPGQGHAETQYF.

This clonotype was recorded a few times. This sequence joins TRBV19 and TRBJ2-1, with TRBD1 identical over 9 bases. CDR1 is LNHDA and CDR2 is SQIVND in the germline V gene (reference sequence). The CDR3 covers 15 residues. The trim removed 6 bases at V and 6 bases at J, leaving 9 bases unmatched. The CDR3 DNA reads TGTGCCAGTAGAGACCCCGGACAGGGGATCAATGAGCAGTTCTTC. Translating gives CASRDPGQGINEQFF.

There are many counts of this clonotype. The rearrangement links TRBV25-1 to TRBJ2-7; 8 positions match TRBD1. This CDR3 has 17 residues. CDR1 MGHDK and CDR2 SYGVNS come from the germline V gene. V gave up 4 bases and J gave up 4 bases; unmatched junction bases: 15. CDR3 nucleotides: TGTGCCAGCAGTGGTGGTGGCAGGGGGCGATTCATGTACGAGCAGTACTTC. Its translation is CASSGGGRGRFMYEQYF.

This clonotype was observed many times. The chain couples TRBV7-6 to TRBJ2-2; 7 bases fit TRBD2. The V segment lost 1 base and the J segment 6 bases; nucleotides outside the gene matches: 8. The CDR3 sequence is 16 residues long. Per germline, CDR1 SGHVS and CDR2 FNYEAQ. The CDR3 DNA follows: TGTGCCAGCAGCTTAGTAGGCGGGAGAGTGGCCGGGGAGCTGTTTTTT. Translated: CASSLVGGRVAGELFF.

This clonotype occurred many times. The CDR3 coding sequence is TGTGCCAGCAGCTTAAGCCCACTACAAAGACCCGAGAGAGGCACTGAAGCTTTCTTT. Translated: CASSLSPLQRPERGTEAFF. This rearrangement joins TRBV7-9 to TRBJ1-1; unclear D gene. The germline CDR1 and CDR2 sequences are SEHNR and FQNEAQ (reference sequence). This CDR3 is 19 amino acids long. Trimming left V 2 bases short and J 4 bases short, with 26 bases between.

This clonotype was found a few times. The CDR3 loop is CASSGLAKNIQYF. In DNA, the CDR3 is TGTGCCTCTTCGGGTCTAGCCAAAAACATTCAGTACTTC. This sequence joins TRBV2 and TRBJ2-4; unclear D gene. This CDR3 region has 13 residues. V was clipped by 11 bases and J by 0 bases, with 11 bases between them. CDR1 is SNHLY, CDR2 FYNNEI, per germline.

The gene calls are TRBV12-3 or TRBV12-4 and TRBJ1-4; 9 nucleotides line up with TRBD1. The CDR3 is made up of 16 amino acids. The J segment lost 6 bases and the V segment lost 6 bases, leaving 11 bases of the junction unmatched. The chain's CDR3 is CASSRDRVFSDEKLFF. Here the CDR3 DNA reads TGTGCCAGCAGCCGGGACAGGGTGTTTTCAGATGAAAAACTGTTTTTT.

This clonotype was counted ten times or more. The chain's CDR3 is CASSPGLAGGVGRYEQYF. The CDR3 nucleotides read TGTGCCAGCAGTCCGGGACTAGCGGGAGGAGTAGGTCGCTACGAGCAGTACTTC. V gene TRBV6-1 combines with J gene TRBJ2-7; 15 bases are shared with TRBD2. Germline assignment: CDR1 MNHNS and CDR2 SASEGT. The CDR3 loop spans 18 amino acids. V dropped 5 bases and J dropped 3; count of bases not matched to a gene: 11.

The sample holds many counts of this clonotype. The chain is built from TRBV2 and TRBJ2-5; TRBD2 is a possible D gene (5 bases). Germline V gives CDR1 SNHLY, CDR2 FYNNEI. CDR3 length: 14 amino acids. V lost 5 bases to trimming and J lost 4 bases, with 14 bases between them. The CDR3 reads CASSRAAYSETQYF. The CDR3 region has the DNA TGTGCCAGCAGTCGAGCGGCGTACTCAGAGACCCAGTACTTC. Looking up the rest from reference TRBV2 and TRBJ2-5 gives the full variable domain: EPEVTQTPSHQVTQMGQEVILRCVPISNHLYFYWYRQILGQKVEFLVSFYNNEISEKSEIFDDQFSVERPDGSNFTLKIRSTKLEDSAMYFCASSRAAYSETQYFGPGTRLLVL.